At least ten counts were recorded for the clone carrying this T cell receptor beta chain. Its antigen is not known. These data are taken from a study of T cells in Graves' hyperthyroidism and ophthalmopathy. Across the study: Peripheral blood collection took place at initial diagnosis, before any treatment. Study-level results: Blood also carried most thyroid clonotypes expanded above 0.001.

Template material for amplifying TCR beta CDR3 regions consisted of RNA transcripts. The HTBI primer set served for first-round RT-PCR of the TCR CDR3. TCRdb processed the multiplex PCR reads anew with MiXCR; each CDR3 protein has one entry. The sample lists about 610,000 distinct CDR3 sequences, about 15% occurring once. Germline V gene sequence: CDR1 LNHNV, CDR2 YYDKDF (reference sequence). V was pared by 0 bases and J by 11 bases, with 12 bases of the junction left unmatched. The CDR3 is made up of 16 amino acids. Active moderate-to-severe ophthalmopathy, Clinical Activity Score at least 3, NOSPECS at least 4, under 3 months' duration. The PBMCs studied were ones that came from roughly 11 ml fresh peripheral blood.

The chain carries TRBV15 and TRBJ1-1; TRBD1 aligns across 10 bases. Sequenced sample: blood. The origin of this receptor is a woman between 35 and 50 years old with Graves' ophthalmopathy. The CDR3 nucleotides are TGTGCCACCAGCAGAGATTATAGCGGGACAGGGGAGGTTGCTTTCTTT. It codes for CATSRDYSGTGEVAFF. The full variable domain, completed using reference TRBV15 and TRBJ1-1, is DAMVIQNPRYQVTQFGKPVTLSCSQTLNHNVMYWYQQKSSQAPKLLFHYYDKDFNNEADTPDNFQSRRPNTSFCFLDIRSPGLGDTAMYLCATSRDYSGTGEVAFFGQGTRLTVV.